The 28 T cell receptor beta chains given below trace back to one sample, sequenced in a study of blood T cell repertoires in COVID-19. Using immunoSEQ multiplex PCR, the repertoire was profiled, and TCRdb retains in-frame clones only, with some absent. This sample yields roughly 160,000 clones, of which more than 85% are seen a single time; 0.99% belongs to the top ten. The sequencing sample was made of peripheral blood. The receptors here all came from a man aged 18 to 35 with acute or convalescent COVID-19.

The rearrangement uses TRBV12-3 or TRBV12-4 and TRBJ2-1; 11 bases are a match to TRBD2. The CDR3 length is 13 residues. J gave up 7 bases and V 9 bases, and 5 bases lay outside the gene matches. The DNA of the CDR3 is TGTGCCAGTAGCGGGGGGGCCCGGAATGAGCAGTTCTTC. Amino acid sequence: CASSGGARNEQFF.

There are a few counts of this clone. This chain connects TRBV27 to TRBJ2-6, with a weak D call TRBD2 (6 bases). V shed 3 bases and J shed 2 bases, with 20 bases lying between them. CDR1 and CDR2 from the germline V gene are MNHEY and SMNVEV (reference sequence). CDR3 length equals 19 residues. CDR3 residues: CASSFSGSSWGAGANVLTF. The CDR3 bases are TGTGCCAGCAGTTTTAGTGGGAGCTCGTGGGGGGCTGGGGCCAACGTCCTGACTTTC.

The chain couples TRBV18 to TRBJ2-3, with 10 positions matching TRBD2. This CDR3 has 16 amino acids. V was clipped by 0 bases and J by 4 bases; unmatched bases: 4. From germline, CDR1 is KGHSH and CDR2 LQKENI. The CDR3 loop reads CASSPPGLASADTQYF. The CDR3 DNA follows: TGTGCCAGCTCACCACCGGGACTAGCGTCGGCAGATACGCAGTATTTT.

The chain employs TRBV5-1 and TRBJ2-1; TRBD1 is a possible D gene (6 bases). Germline assignment: CDR1 SGHRS and CDR2 YFSETQ. Trimming removed 5 bases from V and 9 bases from J, with 21 bases in between. The CDR3 length is 15 residues. The CDR3 region has the DNA TGCGCCAGCAGTCAACAGGGACCTGGGGTGGGTGAGCAGTTCTTC. Encoded protein: CASSQQGPGVGEQFF.

The chain uses TRBV2 and TRBJ1-5; 8 nucleotides line up with TRBD1. Losses at the gene ends were 6 bases for V and 7 bases for J; bases not matched to a gene: 8. Germline V gene data show CDR1 as SNHLY and CDR2 as FYNNEI. The length of the CDR3 is 14 residues. For the CDR3, the DNA is TGTGCCAGCAGGCTTGGACAGGGCGGGCAGCCCCAGCATTTT. It yields the protein CASRLGQGGQPQHF.

This chain links TRBV2 with TRBJ1-1, with unresolved D. Looked up from germline, CDR1 is SNHLY and CDR2 is FYNNEI. The CDR3 contains 14 residues. The V and J ends lost 6 bases and 0 bases respectively, with 11 bases between them. CDR3 residues: CASSSALMNTEAFF. CDR3 coding DNA: TGTGCCAGCAGCTCCGCCCTAATGAACACTGAAGCTTTCTTT.

V is TRBV3-1 (or the pseudogene TRBV3-2) and J is TRBJ2-5, with D perhaps matching TRBD2 (5 bases). Germline loops: CDR1 LGHDT, CDR2 YNNKEL (reference sequence). The CDR3 is 15 residues long. The ends were cut back, 0 bases at V and 3 bases at J, with 11 bases in the middle. CDR3 in amino acids: CASSQDPSTKETQYF. The CDR3, as DNA: TGTGCCAGCAGCCAAGATCCCTCGACTAAAGAGACCCAGTACTTC.

The V gene is TRBV6-5, the J gene TRBJ2-3; 7 bases line up with TRBD1. Trimming at V came to 6 bases and at J to 0 bases, leaving 3 bases not matched to a gene. The CDR3 is made up of 14 amino acids. Germline CDR1 reads MNHEY; CDR2 reads SVGAGI. CDR3 residues: CASRGTVSTDTQYF. CDR3 sequence (DNA): TGTGCCAGCAGGGGGACAGTGAGCACAGATACGCAGTATTTT.

This chain connects TRBV5-1 to TRBJ1-4; possibly TRBD1 for D (6 bases). This CDR3 comprises 15 residues. Per germline, CDR1 SGHRS and CDR2 YFSETQ. The V gene lost 4 bases and the J gene lost 0 bases, with 10 bases spanning the gap. The DNA for the CDR3 is TGCGCCAGCAGCGCCCAGGGGTCAACTAATGAAAAACTGTTTTTT. Encoded protein: CASSAQGSTNEKLFF.

V is TRBV27 and J is TRBJ2-1, with 9 bases aligning to TRBD1. The V gene's germline CDR1 is MNHEY and CDR2 SMNVEV (reference sequence). The CDR3 sequence is 14 residues long. The V and J ends lost 4 bases and 7 bases, in that order; junction bases with no gene match: 5. The DNA of the CDR3 is TGTGCCAGCAGTTCGGGACAGGGTGTAAATGAGCAGTTCTTC. Its protein product is CASSSGQGVNEQFF.

The V call is TRBV11-2, the J call TRBJ2-1; TRBD2 aligns across 8 bases. The germline gives CDR1 SGHAT, CDR2 FQNNGV. CDR3 size: 16 residues. J gave up 9 bases and V 7 bases, and 17 bases lay outside the gene matches. CDR3 in DNA: TGTGCCAGCACCACGATAGCGTCCGGGGGGGCCTCTGAGCAGTTCTTC. Translating gives CASTTIASGGASEQFF.

V is TRBV20-1 and J is TRBJ1-5, with 11 bases identical to TRBD1. Germline V gene sequence: CDR1 DFQATT, CDR2 SNEGSKA (reference sequence). V shed 5 bases and J 5 bases; nucleotides not matched to a gene: 11. This CDR3 comprises 16 residues. The CDR3 DNA follows: TGCAGTGCTCGTGGACAGGGGGCCAGCCTTGATCAGCCCCAGCATTTT. Its translation is CSARGQGASLDQPQHF.

V usage is TRBV30 and J usage is TRBJ1-1; TRBD1 is a possible D gene (6 bases). Trimming stripped 3 bases from V and 9 bases from J, with 17 bases between. Germline values: CDR1 GTSNPN, CDR2 SVGIG (reference sequence). The CDR3 spans 13 residues. CDR3 in amino acids: CAWRKGIRDKAFF. CDR3 DNA sequence: TGTGCCTGGAGAAAAGGGATACGGGACAAAGCTTTCTTT.

This rearrangement joins TRBV7-8 to TRBJ1-1; 7 positions agree with TRBD1. This CDR3 has 16 residues. Trimming at V came to 5 bases and at J to 0 bases, leaving 9 bases not matched to a gene. Germline V gene sequence: CDR1 SGHVS, CDR2 FQNEAQ. The CDR3 sequence: CASSRGNRGMNTEAFF. Written as DNA, the CDR3 is TGTGCCAGCAGCCGTGGGAACAGGGGCATGAACACTGAAGCTTTCTTT.

The gene calls are TRBV6-6 and TRBJ1-6; D may be TRBD1 (6 bases). The CDR3 contains 16 residues. The V end was cut by 5 bases, the J end by 1 base, with 12 bases between. Germline values: CDR1 MNHNY, CDR2 SVGAGI (reference sequence). The CDR3 loop reads CASSRNDRSYNSPLHF. CDR3 nucleotides: TGTGCCAGCAGTCGAAACGACAGGTCCTATAATTCACCCCTCCACTTT.

The V and J genes are TRBV11-1 and TRBJ2-3, with 14 bases lining up with TRBD2. V was pared by 5 bases and J by 11 bases, with 3 bases of the junction left unmatched. CDR3 length: 13 amino acids. The germline gives CDR1 SGHAT, CDR2 FQDESV (reference sequence). In nucleotides, the CDR3 is TGTGCCAGCAGCCGCGGACTAGCGGGGGGGCAGTATTTT. This gives the protein CASSRGLAGGQYF.

The chain recombines TRBV5-1 with TRBJ1-1, with TRBD1 matching over 8 bases. The germline CDR1 and CDR2 sequences are SGHRS and YFSETQ. The CDR3 loop spans 13 amino acids. The J segment lost 4 bases and the V segment lost 4 bases, leaving 3 bases of the junction unmatched. Here the CDR3 DNA reads TGCGCCAGCAGCGCGCAGGGGGCCACTGAAGCTTTCTTT. This sequence encodes CASSAQGATEAFF.

In its sample, this clone was seen once. This chain connects TRBV7-9 to TRBJ1-2; TRBD1 matches at 8 bases. Trimming took 2 bases from V and 5 from J; bases not matched to a gene: 10. Looked up from germline, CDR1 is SEHNR and CDR2 is FQNEAQ (reference sequence). The CDR3 covers 16 residues. The CDR3 region is CASSLKQAGGSYGYTF. In DNA form, the CDR3 reads TGTGCCAGCAGCTTAAAACAGGCAGGGGGCTCTTATGGCTACACCTTC.

The chain employs TRBV25-1 and TRBJ2-2; a possible D gene is TRBD1 (6 bases). The V gene lost 2 bases and the J gene lost 5 bases, with 12 bases spanning the gap. Per the germline V gene, CDR1 is MGHDK and CDR2 is SYGVNS. The CDR3 has 15 amino acids. CDR3 nucleotides: TGTGCCAGCAGTGAACCTACACAGGGTACCGGGGAGCTGTTTTTT. As protein: CASSEPTQGTGELFF. The full variable domain, rest sourced from reference TRBV25-1 and TRBJ2-2, is EADIYQTPRYLVIGTGKKITLECSQTMGHDKMYWYQQDPGMELHLIHYSYGVNSTEKGDLSSESTVSRIRTEHFPLTLESARPSHTSQYLCASSEPTQGTGELFFGEGSRLTVL.

V usage is TRBV2 and J usage is TRBJ1-1, with TRBD1 identical over 7 bases. V lost 6 bases, J lost 1 base, and 2 bases stayed unmatched. This CDR3 contains 13 residues. Germline CDR1 SNHLY, CDR2 FYNNEI. The CDR3 region is CASRRQGNTEAFF. The DNA of the CDR3 is TGTGCCAGCAGGAGACAGGGGAACACTGAAGCTTTCTTT. Together with reference TRBV2 and TRBJ1-1, the CDR3 gives the full variable domain: EPEVTQTPSHQVTQMGQEVILRCVPISNHLYFYWYRQILGQKVEFLVSFYNNEISEKSEIFDDQFSVERPDGSNFTLKIRSTKLEDSAMYFCASRRQGNTEAFFGQGTRLTVV.

This chain connects TRBV6-5 to TRBJ2-5, with TRBD1 matching over 12 bases. The trim removed 2 bases at V and 5 bases at J, leaving 6 bases unmatched. This CDR3 contains 16 residues. Germline CDR1 is MNHEY and CDR2 is SVGAGI. In DNA form, the CDR3 reads TGTGCCAGCAGTTACCCTGGGACAGGGGGCCTCGAGACCCAGTACTTC. Amino acid sequence: CASSYPGTGGLETQYF.

This rearrangement joins TRBV19 to TRBJ2-2; 10 bases agree with TRBD1. The J segment lost 0 bases and the V segment lost 5 bases, leaving 6 bases of the junction unmatched. The CDR3 spans 17 residues. Looked up from germline, CDR1 is LNHDA and CDR2 is SQIVND (reference sequence). CDR3 coding DNA: TGTGCCAGTAGTGAACGACAGGGGGCCGCGAACACCGGGGAGCTGTTTTTT. Protein product: CASSERQGAANTGELFF.

V and J are TRBV30 and TRBJ1-4; D ambiguous. Germline loops: CDR1 GTSNPN, CDR2 SVGIG (reference sequence). The CDR3 runs 11 residues. V was pared by 2 bases and J by 7 bases, with 5 bases between. The CDR3 region has the DNA TGTGCCTGGAGTTCGAGTGAAAAACTGTTTTTT. Its translation is CAWSSSEKLFF.

This clone was seen a single time. J is TRBJ1-2 and V is TRBV6-1, with a tentative D call TRBD1 (5 bases). Germline V gene sequence: CDR1 MNHNS, CDR2 SASEGT. CDR3 length: 16 residues. The ends were cut back, 2 bases at V and 4 bases at J, with 17 bases in the middle. The CDR3 nucleotides read TGTGCCAGCAGTGAAACTCTTCGTGACAGCCCCTATGGCTACACCTTC. Translated: CASSETLRDSPYGYTF.

The V gene is TRBV5-4, the J gene TRBJ2-1; 11 bases line up with TRBD2. Germline V CDR1 and CDR2: SGHNT, YYREEE (reference sequence). Unmatched junction bases numbered 11, after V lost 7 bases and J lost 5 bases. There are 16 residues in the CDR3. The CDR3 region has the DNA TGTGCCAGCGCCTACATAGCGGGGGGGCCCCACAATGAGCAGTTCTTC. It specifies CASAYIAGGPHNEQFF.

This chain links TRBV2 with TRBJ1-2; TRBD1 aligns across 9 bases. CDR1 SNHLY and CDR2 FYNNEI come from the germline V gene. CDR3 length: 17 amino acids. The V segment lost 0 bases and the J segment 5 bases; nucleotides outside the gene matches: 10. CDR3 in amino acids: CASSEAFILGTGYGYTF. CDR3 bases: TGTGCCAGCAGTGAAGCGTTCATATTGGGGACAGGGTATGGCTACACCTTC.

The rearrangement joins TRBV3-1 (or the pseudogene TRBV3-2) to TRBJ2-1; TRBD2 aligns across 7 bases. The CDR3 contains 14 residues. Trimming cost V 6 bases and J 5 bases; bases outside gene matches: 7. The germline CDR1 and CDR2 sequences are LGHDT and YNNKEL (reference sequence). The CDR3 sequence: CASSYRLAHNEQFF. CDR3 DNA: TGTGCCAGCAGTTATAGACTAGCACACAATGAGCAGTTCTTC.

CDR3 sequence reads: CASSMDRGGNTEAFF. The CDR3 nucleotides are TGTGCCAGCAGTATGGACAGGGGCGGGAACACTGAAGCTTTCTTT. The J gene is TRBJ1-1, the V gene TRBV2, with TRBD1 matching 9 bases. Looked up from germline, CDR1 is SNHLY and CDR2 is FYNNEI. V dropped 5 bases and J dropped 1; count of bases not matched to a gene: 5. This CDR3 comprises 15 residues.